The rows below give T cell receptor beta chains drawn from one sample of a study of vaccination effects on CD4 cells after COVID-19. Profiled with immunoSEQ multiplex PCR; TCRdb holds only in-frame clones, not every one. The table includes some 14,000 clones, approximately 73% detected once. These receptors are not linked to any known antigen. The material sequenced was CD4+ T cells from PBMCs cultured with HCoV-NL63 spike peptides, taken after COVID-19 vaccination. These receptors all come from a human donor who had a prior SARS-CoV-2 infection. CDR3s include the opening cysteine and the closing phenylalanine or tryptophan. Each record gives: V gene, J gene, D gene, clone size, CDR3 DNA, CDR3 protein. A D gene is named only where the DNA matches it firmly. Clone sizes are given selectively: once, few, many, or a class where the clone is expanded.

TRBV11-3	TRBJ1-2	-	-	TGTGCCAGCAGCTACGCCGGGACACCTGGCTACACCTTC	CASSYAGTPGYTF
TRBV11-3	TRBJ1-4	-	-	TGTGCCAGCAAGAGCTCGAGATGGGATGAAAAACTGTTTTTT	CASKSSRWDEKLFF
TRBV18	TRBJ1-1	-	-	TGTGCCAGCTCCAACAGCGGGAGAACCGGCACTGAAGCTTTCTTT	CASSNSGRTGTEAFF
TRBV5-1	TRBJ1-2	-	few	TGCGCCAGCACGTCGGGGGAGACAGGCAACTATGGCTACACCTTC	CASTSGETGNYGYTF
TRBV19	TRBJ1-6	-	-	TGTGCCAGCGCCGGCTCCTATAATTCACCCCTCCACTTT	CASAGSYNSPLHF
TRBV7-3	TRBJ2-1	-	-	TGTGCCAGCAGCTTGGGGGCGGGACTCTACAATGAGCAGTTCTTC	CASSLGAGLYNEQFF
TRBV19	TRBJ1-5	TRBD1	-	TGTGCCAGTACCCCCGGACAGGATGATCAGCCCCAGCATTTT	CASTPGQDDQPQHF
TRBV19	TRBJ1-2	TRBD1	-	TGTGCCAGTAGTTTTGGCAGGGGGTACTCTGGTGGCTACACCTTC	CASSFGRGYSGGYTF
TRBV4-1	TRBJ2-2	TRBD2	-	TGCGCCAGCAGCATTCAAACCTTGACTAGCGGGAGAGGGTTAGGAACCGGGGAGCTGTTTTTT	CASSIQTLTSGRGLGTGELFF
TRBV12-2	TRBJ2-1	-	-	TGTGCAAGTCGCTTAGGCAGGGGGGGGTACAATGAGCAGTTCTTC	CASRLGRGGYNEQFF
TRBV28	TRBJ1-5	-	-	TGTGCCAGCCGGCTTAGGGGTGACCAGCCCCAGCATTTT	CASRLRGDQPQHF
TRBV29-1	TRBJ2-2	TRBD2	-	TGCAGCGCCCGACCTAGCGGGAGAACCGGGGAGCTGTTTTTT	CSARPSGRTGELFF
TRBV7-9	TRBJ2-5	-	few	TGTGCCAGCATCCCTGTGGGCGGCGAGACCCAGTACTTC	CASIPVGGETQYF
TRBV18	TRBJ2-2	TRBD1	medium-sized	TGTGCCAGCTCCACAGGGACAGGGTGGAGCACCGGGGAGCTGTTTTTT	CASSTGTGWSTGELFF
TRBV5-4	TRBJ2-1	-	-	TGTGCCAGCAAAAAATCGGGGAATTACAATGAGCAGTTCTTC	CASKKSGNYNEQFF
TRBV7-9	TRBJ1-4	-	-	TGTGCCAGCAGCTCCCGGGACCGTAATGAAAAACTGTTTTTT	CASSSRDRNEKLFF
TRBV15	TRBJ2-1	TRBD2	-	TGTGCCACCAGCAGAGTGGGTCTAGCGGGGGGGAGACACTACAATGAGCAGTTCTTC	CATSRVGLAGGRHYNEQFF
TRBV7-2	TRBJ2-1	TRBD2	-	TGTGCCAGCAGCTTAATAGCGGGAGGGGTCTACAATGAGCAGTTCTTC	CASSLIAGGVYNEQFF
TRBV7-2	TRBJ1-1	-	-	TGTGCCAGCAGCCGGCAGGTTGACACTGAAGCTTTCTTT	CASSRQVDTEAFF
TRBV29-1	TRBJ2-7	TRBD1	once	TGCAGCGCAAGGACTCCGGGACAGGGGTCCTACGAGCAGTACTTC	CSARTPGQGSYEQYF
TRBV2	TRBJ1-5	TRBD1	-	TGTGCCAGCAGTGAAGACTGGACAGGGAATCAGCCCCAGCATTTT	CASSEDWTGNQPQHF
TRBV7-9	TRBJ2-4	TRBD2	-	TGTGCCAGCAGCTTAGACTCGGGGGGGACGAGGGGCATTCAGTACTTC	CASSLDSGGTRGIQYF